The 13 T cell receptor beta chains below were found in one sample sequenced in a study of Ad26.COV2.S vaccination and SARS-CoV-2 variants. Treatment indicated: roughly 20 received Ad26.COV2.S at low or high dose, single or two shots; roughly five received placebo; per-sample allocation not given. Samples were taken on day 63 after the first vaccine or placebo injection. Method: immunoSEQ multiplex PCR; TCRdb's copy keeps in-frame clones and lacks some. The sample comprises about 440,000 clones, roughly 88% of which are singletons, and around 4.2% rests with the top ten. The input for sequencing was peripheral blood, taken in a trial of Ad26.COV2.S vaccine versus placebo. The receptors were gathered from a person aged 18 to 59 who received the Ad26.COV2.S COVID-19 vaccine or a placebo.

This clone occurred a few times. The chain uses TRBV14 and TRBJ2-7; D gene unclear. The V end lost 1 base, the J end lost 6 bases, and 13 bases lay between the germline ends. There are 14 residues in the CDR3. Germline assignment: CDR1 SGHDN and CDR2 FVKESK. The CDR3 reads CASSQAVRLGEQYF. The CDR3 nucleotides are TGTGCCAGCAGCCAAGCGGTTCGGTTGGGCGAGCAGTACTTC.

The rearrangement joins TRBV28 to TRBJ1-2; D is perhaps TRBD1 (5 bases). Germline-derived CDR1 and CDR2 are MDHEN and SYDVKM. The CDR3 is 15 amino acids. The V and J ends lost 6 bases and 3 bases respectively, with 17 bases between them. CDR3 amino acids: CASSPGHSNYYGYTF. For the CDR3, the DNA is TGTGCCAGCAGCCCAGGACACTCGAATTACTATGGCTACACCTTC.

The chain recombines TRBV9 with TRBJ2-6, with no clear D. The CDR3 totals 15 residues. The V end was cut by 3 bases, the J end by 2 bases, with 9 bases between. The germline V gene encodes CDR1 SGDLS and CDR2 YYNGEE. The chain's CDR3 is CASSESPAGANVLTF. The CDR3 bases are TGTGCCAGCAGCGAGTCGCCCGCTGGGGCCAACGTCCTGACTTTC. The full variable domain, in which reference TRBV9 and TRBJ2-6 provide the parts outside the CDR3, is DSGVTQTPKHLITATGQRVTLRCSPRSGDLSVYWYQQSLDQGLQFLIQYYNGEERAKGNILERFSAQQFPDLHSELNLSSLELGDSALYFCASSESPAGANVLTFGAGSRLTVL.

The chain joins TRBV18 to TRBJ2-7; 8 nucleotides agree with TRBD1. The V segment lost 3 bases and the J segment 3 bases; nucleotides outside the gene matches: 10. Looked up from germline, CDR1 is KGHSH and CDR2 is LQKENI. This CDR3 is built from 16 residues. The CDR3: CASSPPGGTGDYEQYF. CDR3 bases: TGTGCCAGCTCACCCCCCGGAGGGACAGGAGACTACGAGCAGTACTTC.

J is TRBJ2-6 and V is TRBV5-4; 7 bases agree with TRBD2. The CDR3 length is 18 residues. Germline V CDR1 and CDR2: SGHNT, YYREEE (reference sequence). V shed 0 bases and J 0 bases; nucleotides not matched to a gene: 6. CDR3 nucleotide sequence: TGTGCCAGCAGCTTGGCCGCGCGGGGGATCTCTGGGGCCAACGTCCTGACTTTC. Protein product: CASSLAARGISGANVLTF. Full variable domain (remainder filled in from reference TRBV5-4 and TRBJ2-6): ETGVTQSPTHLIKTRGQQVTLRCSSQSGHNTVSWYQQALGQGPQFIFQYYREEENGRGNFPPRFSGLQFPNYSSELNVNALELDDSALYLCASSLAARGISGANVLTFGAGSRLTVL.

The J gene is TRBJ2-7, the V gene TRBV4-3; D might be TRBD1 (5 bases). The germline V gene has CDR1 LGHNA and CDR2 YSLEER. There are 14 residues in the CDR3. Trimming took 0 bases from V and 1 from J, leaving 7 bases between them. Written as DNA, the CDR3 is TGCGCCAGCAGCCAAGATGCAGGGTCCTACGAGCAGTACTTC. The encoded protein is CASSQDAGSYEQYF.

The chain links TRBV7-2 to TRBJ1-1; a weak D match, TRBD1 (5 bases). Deletions cut 1 base from V and 0 bases from J, with 9 bases between. The CDR3 spans 15 residues. From germline, CDR1 is SGHTA and CDR2 FQGNSA. CDR3 residues: CASSLVAGMNTEAFF. The CDR3 nucleotides read TGTGCCAGCAGCTTAGTGGCAGGGATGAACACTGAAGCTTTCTTT.

The chain carries TRBV9 and TRBJ2-1; D not resolved. The CDR3 covers 17 residues. Germline values: CDR1 SGDLS, CDR2 YYNGEE. V was shortened by 0 bases and J by 2 bases, with 15 bases between the two germline ends. DNA for the CDR3: TGTGCCAGCAGCGTAGGACCTCGGCCCGCTCCCTACAATGAGCAGTTCTTC. It encodes CASSVGPRPAPYNEQFF.

J is TRBJ2-2 and V is TRBV19; D unresolved. V lost 2 bases, J lost 4 bases, and 5 bases lay in between. This CDR3 is 13 amino acids long. CDR1 LNHDA and CDR2 SQIVND come from the germline V gene (reference sequence). The CDR3 sequence is CASSISRTGELFF. CDR3 DNA sequence: TGTGCCAGTAGTATAAGCCGCACCGGGGAGCTGTTTTTT.

The rearrangement links TRBV28 to TRBJ1-4, with D possibly TRBD1 on 6 matching bases. The CDR3 runs to 14 residues. V was trimmed by 5 bases and J by 7 bases, leaving 14 bases between them. CDR1 and CDR2 from the germline V gene are MDHEN and SYDVKM. The CDR3 DNA reads as TGTGCCAGCAGTACAGGGATGGGACTTGAAAAACTGTTTTTT. Its translation: CASSTGMGLEKLFF. The whole variable domain, remainder taken from reference TRBV28 and TRBJ1-4, is DVKVTQSSRYLVKRTGEKVFLECVQDMDHENMFWYRQDPGLGLRLIYFSYDVKMKEKGDIPEGYSVSREKKERFSLILESASTNQTSMYLCASSTGMGLEKLFFGSGTQLSVL.

This chain connects TRBV7-9 to TRBJ2-7, with D perhaps matching TRBD2 (5 bases). Trimming shortened V by 2 bases and J by 3 bases, and 14 bases separated the two germline ends. This CDR3 has 15 residues. Per the germline V gene, CDR1 is SEHNR and CDR2 is FQNEAQ (reference sequence). CDR3 sequence reads: CASSLIIEGSYEQYF. The CDR3 nucleotides read TGTGCCAGCAGCTTAATTATCGAGGGCAGCTACGAGCAGTACTTC.

This chain joins TRBV6-5 and TRBJ2-7, with D perhaps matching TRBD2 (5 bases). The CDR3 covers 15 residues. V dropped 6 bases and J dropped 1 base, with 16 bases sitting between them. Germline-derived CDR1 and CDR2 are MNHEY and SVGAGI. CDR3 coding DNA: TGTGCCAGCAGCCGTACCGACGGGGTGTCCTACGAGCAGTACTTC. Translating it yields CASSRTDGVSYEQYF.

The gene calls are TRBV28 and TRBJ2-5; 7 bases map to TRBD1. Germline CDR1 is MDHEN and CDR2 is SYDVKM. V lost 3 bases to trimming and J lost 5 bases; unmatched junction nucleotides: 9. The CDR3 totals 15 residues. The CDR3 DNA reads TGTGCCAGCAGTTTTTACAGGGGTTTAGGGGAGACCCAGTACTTC. Translation gives CASSFYRGLGETQYF.